This passage covers 8 T cell receptor beta chains from one sample sequenced in a study of blood T cell repertoires in COVID-19. Some clones are missing from TCRdb's copy, which holds only in-frame ones; the method was immunoSEQ multiplex PCR. The sample comprises 300,000 or so clones, roughly nine tenths of which are singletons, and less than 3.5% rests with the top ten. The sequenced sample was PBMCs or T cells enriched from blood (not recorded which). Receptors originate from a woman in her 50s who had been exposed to COVID-19.

This clone was seen more than once but under ten times. The rearrangement joins TRBV25-1 to TRBJ2-3, with 9 positions matching TRBD2. CDR1 is MGHDK and CDR2 is SYGVNS in the germline V gene. Trimming at V came to 3 bases and at J to 4 bases, leaving 5 bases not matched to a gene. The CDR3 length is 15 residues. The CDR3 DNA follows: TGTGCCAGCAGTGACGCTAGCGGGGTCTCAGATACGCAGTATTTT. Amino acids: CASSDASGVSDTQYF.

The chain links TRBV19 to TRBJ2-3, with 8 bases identical to TRBD2. The germline gives CDR1 LNHDA, CDR2 SQIVND (reference sequence). The CDR3 totals 14 residues. V shed 5 bases, J shed 2 bases, and the junction held 3 bases outside the gene matches. The DNA for the CDR3 is TGTGCCAGTAGTTCCGGGAGGGCCACAGATACGCAGTATTTT. Its translation is CASSSGRATDTQYF.

V usage is TRBV5-1 and J usage is TRBJ1-1; D might be TRBD1 (6 bases). V lost 2 bases and J 5 bases, leaving 16 bases between the germline ends. The CDR3 is made up of 15 amino acids. Germline CDR1 is SGHRS and CDR2 is YFSETQ. The CDR3 sequence is CASSLETGIGTEAFF. CDR3 in DNA: TGCGCCAGCAGCTTAGAAACAGGGATTGGTACTGAAGCTTTCTTT.

The CDR3 nucleotides are TGTGCCAGCAGCCAAGCACCACAGGGGAACACTGAAGCTTTCTTT. Protein: CASSQAPQGNTEAFF. The rearrangement uses TRBV4-2 and TRBJ1-1; D may be TRBD1 (6 bases). CDR3 size: 15 residues. V shed 1 base and J shed 1 base, with 10 bases lying between them. CDR1 and CDR2 from the germline V gene are LGHNA and YNFKEQ.

This chain uses TRBV2 with TRBJ2-2; perhaps TRBD1 as D (6 bases). Trimming removed 10 bases from V and 0 bases from J, with 18 bases in between. This CDR3 is 16 amino acids long. The germline V gene encodes CDR1 SNHLY and CDR2 FYNNEI. DNA of the CDR3: TGTGCCACCTCGATGACAGGCGTAACGAACACCGGGGAGCTGTTTTTT. The encoded protein is CATSMTGVTNTGELFF.

The J gene is TRBJ1-5, the V gene TRBV19; the D is unclear. CDR1 and CDR2 from the germline V gene are LNHDA and SQIVND (reference sequence). The CDR3 is 13 amino acids. With 11 bases removed from V and 0 bases from J, the gap between germline ends came to 11 bases. The CDR3 here is CAALIYSNQPQHF. The CDR3 bases are TGTGCCGCTCTAATTTATAGCAATCAGCCCCAGCATTTT.

The chain links TRBV18 to TRBJ2-1; no definite D call. CDR3 length: 15 residues. V was trimmed by 2 bases and J by 3 bases, leaving 11 bases between them. Germline V gives CDR1 KGHSH, CDR2 LQKENI. The CDR3 reads CASSPWQDSYNEQFF. The CDR3 DNA reads as TGTGCCAGCTCACCATGGCAGGATAGCTACAATGAGCAGTTCTTC.

This sequence joins TRBV9 and TRBJ1-1; the match to TRBD1 covers 8 bases. The CDR3 runs 15 residues. CDR1 is SGDLS and CDR2 is YYNGEE in the germline V gene. V was clipped by 2 bases and J by 1 base; unmatched bases: 4. CDR3 coding DNA: TGTGCCAGCAGCGTTTGGACAGGGCCGAACACTGAAGCTTTCTTT. It yields the protein CASSVWTGPNTEAFF.